The rows below give T cell receptor beta chains drawn from one sample of a study of blood T cell repertoires in COVID-19. TCRdb's table, derived via immunoSEQ multiplex PCR, lists solely in-frame clones and lacks some. In the table there are about 100,000 clones, roughly 90% of which are singletons. Sequencing used peripheral blood. Receptor source: a man between 25 and 39 years old in a cohort sampled during active COVID-19. The CDR3 runs from the conserved cysteine through the conserved F or W. D genes are given only for firm matches. The size of a clone is reported for some rows only, either as once, few or many, or as a class for expanded clones.

d_call	cdr3_length	clone_size	v_call	j_call	cdr3_aa	cdr3_nt
-	15	-	TRBV6-2/TRBV6-3	TRBJ1-2	CASSPVPIQGYGYTF	TGTGCCAGCAGTCCCGTGCCGATACAGGGCTATGGCTACACCTTC
TRBD1	16	-	TRBV6-1	TRBJ1-2	CASSEAHRGRGYGYTF	TGTGCCAGCAGTGAAGCCCACAGGGGTCGAGGCTATGGCTACACCTTC
-	12	-	TRBV12-5	TRBJ2-2	CASGLVSWELFF	TGTGCTAGTGGTTTAGTGAGTTGGGAGCTGTTTTTT
TRBD1	18	-	TRBV5-1	TRBJ2-6	CASSLEGTGSLGANVLTF	TGCGCCAGCAGCTTGGAGGGGACAGGGTCTCTCGGGGCCAACGTCCTGACTTTC
TRBD1	16	few	TRBV6-1	TRBJ1-4	CASSEETGTGWEKLFF	TGTGCCAGCAGTGAAGAAACCGGGACAGGGTGGGAAAAACTGTTTTTT
TRBD2	18	once	TRBV7-3	TRBJ2-3	CASSLEASGGARTDTQYF	TGTGCCAGCAGCTTAGAGGCTAGCGGGGGGGCTCGCACAGATACGCAGTATTTT
TRBD2	16	-	TRBV2	TRBJ2-1	CASSELGLAGGGEQFF	TGTGCCAGCAGTGAATTAGGACTAGCGGGGGGAGGTGAGCAGTTCTTC
-	14	-	TRBV7-2	TRBJ1-2	CASSQTGEVYGYTF	TGTGCCAGCAGCCAAACGGGGGAAGTCTATGGCTACACCTTC
TRBD2	15	-	TRBV30	TRBJ2-1	CAWSLQAGAYNEQFF	TGTGCCTGGAGTTTGCAAGCGGGGGCCTACAATGAGCAGTTCTTC
TRBD2	16	-	TRBV10-1	TRBJ2-2	CASSEQRGGRFGELFF	TGCGCCAGCAGTGAACAGCGGGGGGGCCGGTTCGGGGAGCTGTTTTTT
TRBD1	20	-	TRBV9	TRBJ1-2	CASSVRDRVISEGNDYGYTF	TGTGCCAGCAGCGTCAGAGACAGGGTGATATCAGAAGGGAACGATTATGGCTACACCTTC
-	12	few	TRBV2	TRBJ2-5	CASRIGAETQYF	TGTGCCAGCAGGATAGGGGCAGAGACCCAGTACTTC
TRBD2	16	-	TRBV4-1	TRBJ2-4	CASSQVANREADIQYF	TGCGCCAGCAGCCAAGTTGCTAATCGGGAGGCGGACATTCAGTACTTC
TRBD1	16	-	TRBV2	TRBJ1-1	CAGSRGQGAPGTEAFF	TGTGCCGGCAGTCGGGGACAGGGGGCACCGGGCACTGAAGCTTTCTTT
TRBD1	16	-	TRBV4-1	TRBJ2-5	CASSPLGRGRGETQYF	TGCGCCAGCAGCCCCCTGGGCAGGGGGCGCGGGGAGACCCAGTACTTC
TRBD2	15	-	TRBV7-2	TRBJ2-7	CASSSYSGGSYEQYF	TGTGCCAGCAGCTCCTATAGCGGGGGCTCCTACGAGCAGTACTTC
TRBD2	15	once	TRBV15	TRBJ2-1	CATSGTSGGYNEQFF	TGTGCCACCAGCGGAACTAGCGGGGGGTACAATGAGCAGTTCTTC
TRBD1	16	-	TRBV7-2	TRBJ1-2	CASSLDSGTGVGGYTF	TGTGCCAGCAGCTTAGACTCCGGGACAGGGGTAGGTGGCTACACCTTC
-	16	once	TRBV6-2/TRBV6-3	TRBJ2-5	CASSFPRDTNQETQYF	TGTGCCAGCAGTTTCCCCCGCGACACCAACCAAGAGACCCAGTACTTC
TRBD1	16	-	TRBV7-2	TRBJ2-5	CASIPDRGRVEETQYF	TGTGCCAGCATCCCCGACAGGGGGCGAGTAGAAGAGACCCAGTACTTC
TRBD1	14	-	TRBV24-1	TRBJ1-5	CATGRTGENQPQHF	TGTGCCACCGGCAGGACAGGGGAAAATCAGCCCCAGCATTTT
-	16	-	TRBV7-2	TRBJ1-4	CASSSQPGTTNEKLFF	TGTGCCAGCAGCTCACAACCAGGGACAACTAATGAAAAACTGTTTTTT
TRBD1	16	-	TRBV7-2	TRBJ2-1	CASGDRGRTAGDTQFF	TGTGCCAGCGGGGACAGGGGGCGTACGGCGGGGGATACTCAGTTCTTC
-	16	-	TRBV30	TRBJ2-6	CAWSREGAYGANVLTF	TGTGCCTGGTCCCGGGAGGGGGCGTATGGGGCCAACGTCCTGACTTTC
-	14	once	TRBV6-5	TRBJ2-7	CASSYAGRPYEQYF	TGTGCCAGCAGTTACGCGGGGAGGCCCTACGAGCAGTACTTC
TRBD1	16	few	TRBV29-1	TRBJ2-7	CSVRTGPSQDSYEQYF	TGCAGCGTTCGGACAGGGCCTTCGCAGGACTCCTACGAGCAGTACTTC
-	17	-	TRBV7-2	TRBJ1-1	CASSLVGGRFMNTEAFF	TGTGCCAGCAGCTTAGTTGGAGGCAGGTTCATGAACACTGAAGCTTTCTTT
-	14	-	TRBV9	TRBJ1-5	CASSVGGVNQPQHF	TGTGCCAGCAGCGTAGGGGGGGTCAATCAGCCCCAGCATTTT
-	13	-	TRBV9	TRBJ1-1	CASSQTRGTEAFF	TGTGCCAGCAGCCAGACCCGGGGGACTGAAGCTTTCTTT
TRBD1	13	-	TRBV19	TRBJ1-1	CASSLTGGTEAFF	TGTGCCAGTAGTCTGACAGGGGGTACTGAAGCTTTCTTT
TRBD1	15	few	TRBV9	TRBJ1-3	CASSKGAYHGNTIYF	TGTGCCAGCAGCAAGGGGGCTTACCACGGAAACACCATATATTTT
TRBD2	18	once	TRBV5-6	TRBJ2-3	CASSKTSGGAGAADTQYF	TGTGCCAGCAGCAAGACTAGCGGGGGGGCCGGAGCAGCAGATACGCAGTATTTT
-	17	-	TRBV5-4	TRBJ2-7	CASSLAGTRKSPYEQYF	TGTGCCAGCAGCTTGGCCGGGACTCGAAAATCTCCCTACGAGCAGTACTTC
TRBD1	16	-	TRBV7-9	TRBJ2-5	CASSLQGQGLGETQYF	TGTGCCAGCAGCTTACAGGGACAGGGGTTGGGGGAGACCCAGTACTTC
-	14	-	TRBV7-9	TRBJ1-2	CASSSAGGHYGYTF	TGTGCCAGCAGCTCTGCTGGGGGCCACTATGGCTACACCTTC
TRBD1	16	-	TRBV2	TRBJ1-5	CASRGDRQAPNQPQHF	TGTGCCAGCAGAGGGGACAGGCAGGCCCCTAATCAGCCCCAGCATTTT
-	13	few	TRBV7-6	TRBJ1-5	CASSLDMNQPQHF	TGTGCCAGCAGCTTAGATATGAATCAGCCCCAGCATTTT
TRBD1	17	-	TRBV18	TRBJ1-6	CASSPPGTGGGYSPLHF	TGTGCCAGCTCACCACCGGGTACAGGGGGCGGGTATTCACCCCTCCACTTT
TRBD1	18	-	TRBV5-6	TRBJ1-1	CASSFRQGRRVMNTEAFF	TGTGCCAGCAGTTTCCGACAGGGCCGTAGAGTTATGAACACTGAAGCTTTCTTT
-	14	-	TRBV15	TRBJ1-6	CATSSGNYNSPLHF	TGTGCCACCAGCTCAGGCAACTATAATTCACCCCTCCACTTT
-	12	-	TRBV12-3/TRBV12-4	TRBJ1-2	CASGSPSNGYTF	TGTGCCAGCGGTAGCCCCAGTAATGGCTACACCTTC
TRBD1	15	-	TRBV6-6	TRBJ2-7	CASSYSRDSSYEQYF	TGTGCCAGCAGTTACTCGAGGGACAGCTCGTACGAGCAGTACTTC
TRBD2	15	-	TRBV5-4	TRBJ2-2	CASSLIAGGPGELFF	TGTGCCAGCAGCTTGATAGCGGGGGGGCCAGGGGAGCTGTTTTTT
TRBD1	14	-	TRBV18	TRBJ1-5	CASSPGQGRQPQHF	TGTGCCAGCTCACCGGGACAGGGACGGCAGCCCCAGCATTTT
TRBD2	14	-	TRBV7-9	TRBJ2-5	CASSLLGGAETQYF	TGTGCCAGCAGTTTACTCGGGGGGGCCGAGACCCAGTACTTC
-	16	-	TRBV2	TRBJ1-4	CASSPPLGGYNEKLFF	TGTGCCAGCAGCCCCCCCCTAGGAGGCTATAATGAAAAACTGTTTTTT
-	16	-	TRBV18	TRBJ1-4	CASSLPGGHGNEKLFF	TGTGCCAGCTCACTTCCGGGGGGACACGGTAATGAAAAACTGTTTTTT
-	15	-	TRBV9	TRBJ2-5	CASSGLGSVSETQYF	TGTGCCAGCAGCGGTTTGGGCAGTGTGTCAGAGACCCAGTACTTC
-	13	-	TRBV18	TRBJ1-2	CASSPNSNYGYTF	TGTGCCAGCTCACCGAACAGCAACTATGGCTACACCTTC